A single sample gave rise to the 18 T cell receptor beta chains below, sequenced in a study of shared clonotypes between healthy human individuals. TCRdb's table, derived via immunoSEQ multiplex PCR, lists solely in-frame clones and lacks some. The sample records about 660,000 clones, about 74% being singletons. Sequencing was carried out using memory CD4+ T cells sorted from blood. Documented subset: CD45RA-negative fraction. Source of these receptors: a young woman in good health.

A single count supports this clone. V usage is TRBV19 and J usage is TRBJ2-2; no clear D. V was pared by 1 base and J by 4 bases, with 10 bases between. The CDR3 is 15 amino acids. Germline V gives CDR1 LNHDA, CDR2 SQIVND (reference sequence). In DNA form, the CDR3 reads TGTGCCAGTAGTATAGTTTTGGCGGCCACCGGGGAGCTGTTTTTT. Translation: CASSIVLAATGELFF.

This clone came up many times. The junction and the germline gene differ at one end; a read error may be behind it. The chain uses TRBV5-1 and TRBJ1-1; D might be TRBD1 (6 bases). The CDR3 contains 12 residues. The germline gives CDR1 SGHRS, CDR2 YFSETQ. CDR3: CASSLERGASLF. For the CDR3, the DNA is TGCGCCAGCAGCTTGGAAAGGGGGGCGAGTCTCTTT.

This sequence joins TRBV28 and TRBJ2-1; tentative D call: TRBD2 (6 bases). Germline-derived CDR1 and CDR2 are MDHEN and SYDVKM. V lost 7 bases and J 0 bases, leaving 19 bases between the germline ends. CDR3 length: 17 amino acids. Here the CDR3 reads CASNLDIGGNSYNEQFF. DNA of the CDR3: TGTGCCAGCAACCTAGACATCGGGGGAAACTCCTACAATGAGCAGTTCTTC. Drawing the rest from reference TRBV28 and TRBJ2-1, the complete variable domain is DVKVTQSSRYLVKRTGEKVFLECVQDMDHENMFWYRQDPGLGLRLIYFSYDVKMKEKGDIPEGYSVSREKKERFSLILESASTNQTSMYLCASNLDIGGNSYNEQFFGPGTRLTVL.

The gene calls are TRBV19 and TRBJ1-1, with D possibly being TRBD1 (5 bases). Trimming shortened V by 4 bases and J by 1 base, and 16 bases separated the two germline ends. CDR1 and CDR2 (germline): LNHDA, SQIVND (reference sequence). The CDR3 is 16 amino acids. DNA for the CDR3: TGTGCCAGTAGTACGGGATGGGGCAGCCCGAACACTGAAGCTTTCTTT. It translates to CASSTGWGSPNTEAFF.

The sample holds a few counts of this clone. V is TRBV6-5 and J is TRBJ2-1; TRBD2 aligns across 9 bases. The CDR3 is made up of 15 amino acids. Germline V gene sequence: CDR1 MNHEY, CDR2 SVGAGI. The ends lost 8 bases at V and 7 bases at J; junction bases unmatched: 12. CDR3 in amino acids: CASQGAGGFGNEQFF. The CDR3 DNA follows: TGTGCCAGCCAGGGAGCGGGAGGCTTCGGGAATGAGCAGTTCTTC.

In regard to this clone: This could be a read error, since a much larger clone is one nucleotide away. Within the sample, other DNA sequences also encode this same CDR3. This chain uses TRBV5-1 with TRBJ1-3, with a tentative D call TRBD1 (5 bases). The V and J ends lost 3 bases and 2 bases respectively, with 9 bases between them. Germline CDR1 reads SGHRS; CDR2 reads YFSETQ. CDR3 size: 14 residues. The CDR3, as DNA: TGCGCCAGCAGCTCCGGGACGGCTGGAAACACCATATATTTT. This gives the protein CASSSGTAGNTIYF.

This clone showed up just a few times. The chain employs TRBV5-1 and TRBJ2-1; tentatively, D is TRBD1 or TRBD2 (5 bases each). The CDR3 has 13 amino acids. Trimming cost V 2 bases and J 8 bases, with 11 bases left between them. Per the germline V gene, CDR1 is SGHRS and CDR2 is YFSETQ. The CDR3 loop is CASSLGDRDEQFF. The DNA for the CDR3 is TGCGCCAGCAGCTTAGGGGACCGCGATGAGCAGTTCTTC.

The gene calls are TRBV11-2 and TRBJ2-6; D is perhaps TRBD2 (7 bases). Looked up from germline, CDR1 is SGHAT and CDR2 is FQNNGV. Trimming pared 2 bases from V and 5 bases from J, leaving 22 bases between. CDR3 length: 19 amino acids. The CDR3 coding sequence is TGTGCCAGCAGCTTACAACTCGGCGGGGGCGAAAAGAGGGCCAACGTCCTGACTTTC. This codes for CASSLQLGGGEKRANVLTF.

Many counts were recorded for this clone. The V gene is TRBV5-4, the J gene TRBJ2-1, with TRBD2 matching 10 bases. Unmatched junction bases numbered 15, after V lost 3 bases and J lost 0 bases. The CDR3 has 20 residues. Germline V gives CDR1 SGHNT, CDR2 YYREEE (reference sequence). The DNA of the CDR3 is TGTGCCAGCAGCTCTTGGGCATGGACTAGCGGACAGAGCTCCTACAATGAGCAGTTCTTC. Amino acid sequence: CASSSWAWTSGQSSYNEQFF.

The CDR3 region has the DNA TGCGCCAGCAGCTCAAGTTCGGGGGCGGCAGATACGCAGTATTTT. It translates to CASSSSSGAADTQYF. V and J are TRBV5-1 and TRBJ2-3; D is perhaps TRBD1 or TRBD2 (6 bases each). Germline V gene sequence: CDR1 SGHRS, CDR2 YFSETQ. V lost 3 bases, J lost 4 bases, and 15 bases lay in between. The CDR3 extends over 15 amino acids. Full variable domain (outside the CDR3, taken from reference TRBV5-1 and TRBJ2-3): KAGVTQTPRYLIKTRGQQVTLSCSPISGHRSVSWYQQTPGQGLQFLFEYFSETQRNKGNFPGRFSGRQFSNSRSEMNVSTLELGDSALYLCASSSSSGAADTQYFGPGTRLTVL.

This clone showed up just a few times. V gene TRBV28 combines with J gene TRBJ2-5; 8 positions agree with TRBD2. CDR3 length: 15 residues. Unmatched junction bases numbered 6, after V lost 4 bases and J lost 2 bases. Germline V gene lookup returns CDR1 MDHEN and CDR2 SYDVKM. The CDR3 nucleotides read TGTGCCAGCAGTTCGCCGGGACTAGGACAAGAGACCCAGTACTTC. Protein product: CASSSPGLGQETQYF.

The chain has TRBV28 and TRBJ1-2; TRBD1 agrees at 8 bases. Germline V CDR1 and CDR2: MDHEN, SYDVKM. The CDR3 has 14 residues. After removal of 6 bases from V and 6 bases from J, the junction contained 9 bases not matched to a gene. Here the CDR3 reads CASSRDWTGHGYTF. The CDR3 DNA is TGTGCCAGCAGCCGCGACTGGACAGGGCATGGCTACACCTTC.

V and J are TRBV6-1 and TRBJ2-7, with a weak D call TRBD1 (5 bases). Germline-derived CDR1 and CDR2 are MNHNS and SASEGT. The CDR3 is 13 residues long. V lost 10 bases and J lost 4, with 17 bases in between. The CDR3 loop is CATTGPYPYEQYF. CDR3 DNA sequence: TGTGCCACTACAGGACCCTACCCTTACGAGCAGTACTTC.

The V gene is TRBV27, the J gene TRBJ1-1; D uncertain. The CDR3 covers 16 residues. Trimming removed 2 bases at V and 4 bases at J, with 17 bases between. The germline gives CDR1 MNHEY, CDR2 SMNVEV (reference sequence). CDR3 amino acids: CASSLSPNYMATEAFF. CDR3 bases: TGTGCCAGCAGTTTAAGCCCCAATTACATGGCCACTGAAGCTTTCTTT.

V and J are TRBV25-1 and TRBJ1-4; D not resolved. Germline CDR1 reads MGHDK; CDR2 reads SYGVNS. The ends were cut back, 2 bases at V and 7 bases at J, with 11 bases in the middle. This CDR3 has 14 amino acids. CDR3: CASSEGATGEKLFF. The CDR3 DNA follows: TGTGCCAGCAGTGAAGGCGCCACGGGTGAAAAACTGTTTTTT.

In its sample, this clone was seen once. The chain uses TRBV11-2 and TRBJ1-3; TRBD1 agrees at 10 bases. The trim removed 1 base at V and 4 bases at J, leaving 7 bases unmatched. The germline gives CDR1 SGHAT, CDR2 FQNNGV. This CDR3 contains 17 residues. DNA for the CDR3: TGTGCCAGCAGCTTAGTTGGACAGGGGGTCTTCGGAAACACCATATATTTT. Amino acids: CASSLVGQGVFGNTIYF. The whole variable domain, remainder taken from reference TRBV11-2 and TRBJ1-3, is EAGVAQSPRYKIIEKRQSVAFWCNPISGHATLYWYQQILGQGPKLLIQFQNNGVVDDSQLPKDRFSAERLKGVDSTLKIQPAKLEDSAVYLCASSLVGQGVFGNTIYFGEGSWLTVV.

This chain joins TRBV5-1 and TRBJ1-4; 9 bases fit TRBD1. The CDR3 extends over 14 amino acids. CDR1 and CDR2 from the germline V gene are SGHRS and YFSETQ. The V and J ends lost 3 bases and 6 bases, in that order; junction bases with no gene match: 3. CDR3 nucleotides: TGCGCCAGCAGCTACAGGGGGCCCGATGAAAAACTGTTTTTT. Translating gives CASSYRGPDEKLFF.

The chain recombines TRBV5-1 with TRBJ2-1; TRBD2 matches 12 bases. V lost 4 bases, J lost 7 bases, and 6 bases stayed unmatched. The V gene's germline CDR1 is SGHRS and CDR2 YFSETQ. This CDR3 contains 15 residues. The chain's CDR3 is CASSALAGGMNEQFF. The CDR3 coding sequence is TGCGCCAGCAGCGCCCTAGCGGGAGGGATGAATGAGCAGTTCTTC.